This is a list of T cell receptor beta chains from one sample in a study of T-cell memory formation after mild COVID-19. TCRdb analysed the 5' RACE reads with MiXCR anew, one entry per CDR3 protein. The repertoire has 300,000 to 400,000 distinct CDR3 sequences, around 15% of them found once; the top ten carry approximately 22%. Sequenced material: PBMCs or a T cell subset sorted from them (not recorded which). Receptors were obtained from a man aged 18 to 30 who had mild COVID-19 (a few samples of this study predate the infection). Cell type and time point are not known. Each CDR3 is given without its conserved first and last residue. D genes are given only for firm matches.

d_call v_call cdr3_aa
. TRBV5-5 ASSTDWEETQY
. TRBV11-2 ASSTTPGAGTQY
. TRBV12-3/TRBV12-4 ASSSSLPSTDTQY
. TRBV4-3 ASSQDLGRTDAF
. TRBV20-1 SARQDRGAAF
. TRBV11-2 ASSFRLLANSYEQY
TRBD1 TRBV20-1 SASAPGQGKTEAF
. TRBV29-1 SAGRGRTDTQY
. TRBV20-1 SAGRGPNQETQY
TRBD2 TRBV3-1 ASRRLAGGRDTGELF
. TRBV5-1 ASSSDLPGVNEKLF
. TRBV18 ASSPFGAPDTQY
TRBD2 TRBV5-1 ASSGGVWGEQF
. TRBV6-2/TRBV6-3 ASSYSEASYNSPLH
. TRBV29-1 SATLGGDQPQH
. TRBV9 ASSVVGSPSDEQF
. TRBV20-1 SARATGWDTGELF
TRBD1 TRBV9 ASTPNRTGGSVREKLF
. TRBV12-3/TRBV12-4 ASSPPGRGDTQY
TRBD1 TRBV19 ASSGQGYYEQY
. TRBV5-1 ASSWQVPSTDTQY
TRBD2 TRBV12-3/TRBV12-4 ASSPRGGGNQETQY
. TRBV29-1 SVEDGGFEQY
. TRBV20-1 SARSDRNQETQY
. TRBV3-1 ASSQTTTEPNTGELF
TRBD1 TRBV6-5 ASTVDWTGLSTGANVLT
TRBD1 TRBV27 ASSLGGTGNTEAF
. TRBV12-3/TRBV12-4 ASSPSWGGPYNEQF
. TRBV29-1 SARPDSNSPLH
TRBD1 TRBV2 ASSGGDSPNEKLF
. TRBV15 ATSRDRGRNQPQH
. TRBV7-3 ASSLGLGTEQF
. TRBV6-2/TRBV6-3 ASTSPGLAYEQY
TRBD1 TRBV3-1 ASSPRDRAGNEQF
. TRBV2 ASGARSYGYT
TRBD1 TRBV4-1 ASRGQGENIQY
. TRBV7-6 ASSLIHAPENIQY
TRBD1 TRBV29-1 SVDGAQGARETQY
TRBD2 TRBV10-3 AISELSGGALHEQY
TRBD2 TRBV6-2/TRBV6-3 ASSPLLAGGSYEQY
. TRBV6-1 ASSAGTSSSGNTIY
TRBD2 TRBV7-2 ASSRRPAGAADTQY
. TRBV6-2/TRBV6-3 ASSLPYSNQPQH
TRBD1 TRBV12-3/TRBV12-4 ASNTPGGGEQY
. TRBV29-1 SVRPGAGGTQY
. TRBV28 AYSVNNQPQH
. TRBV7-3 ASSPQTRSEQF